A selection of T cell receptor beta chains follows, all from one sample in a study of blood T cell repertoires in COVID-19. Only in-frame clones appear in the TCRdb table, and some are missing; sequencing was by immunoSEQ multiplex PCR. Here the sample spans a few hundred thousand clones, roughly 84% being singletons. The sequencing input was PBMCs or T cells enriched from blood (not recorded which). These receptor sequences come from a woman aged 40 to 50 who had recovered from COVID-19. Each CDR3 is given with its conserved first and last residue. Each record gives: clone size, D gene, V gene, J gene, CDR3 length, CDR3 DNA, CDR3 protein. A D gene is named only where the DNA matches it firmly. Some rows mark clone size as missing; the rest say once, few, many or name a class of expanded clone.

size: .
D: TRBD2
V: TRBV20-1
J: TRBJ2-1
length: 11
DNA: TGCAGTGCTAGAGTGGCTAGCGGGGAGTTCTTC
CDR3: CSARVASGEFF

size: once
D: .
V: TRBV30
J: TRBJ2-2
length: 15
DNA: TGTGCCTGTACCAAGGGAGGTCCGAACACCGGGGAGCTGTTTTTT
CDR3: CACTKGGPNTGELFF

size: .
D: TRBD2
V: TRBV30
J: TRBJ2-1
length: 14
DNA: TGTGCCTGGAGTTTGGGGGAGGGTTACAATGAGCAGTTCTTC
CDR3: CAWSLGEGYNEQFF

size: .
D: .
V: TRBV6-5
J: TRBJ1-2
length: 14
DNA: TGTGCCAGCAGCTCGGACAGCAGCCCCTATGGCTACACCTTC
CDR3: CASSSDSSPYGYTF

size: .
D: .
V: TRBV19
J: TRBJ2-1
length: 15
DNA: TGTGCCAGTAGTATGACTCCAACTACCTACAATGAGCAGTTCTTC
CDR3: CASSMTPTTYNEQFF

size: once
D: TRBD1
V: TRBV6-5
J: TRBJ1-2
length: 15
DNA: TGTGCCAGCGGGGGACAGGGAAGCCTGTCCTATGGCTACACCTTC
CDR3: CASGGQGSLSYGYTF

size: .
D: TRBD1
V: TRBV2
J: TRBJ1-4
length: 20
DNA: TGTGCCAGCAGTCCTTCCGGGACAGAAAGCATCTTCATTCGGAATGAAAAACTGTTTTTT
CDR3: CASSPSGTESIFIRNEKLFF

size: .
D: TRBD2
V: TRBV28
J: TRBJ2-5
length: 15
DNA: TGTGCCAGCAGCCTAACACTAGCGGGAAGTGAGACCCAGTACTTC
CDR3: CASSLTLAGSETQYF

size: .
D: TRBD2
V: TRBV19
J: TRBJ2-1
length: 18
DNA: TGTGCCAGTAGTATAACCCCTACGGGAGGACCCTCCTACAATGAGCAGTTCTTC
CDR3: CASSITPTGGPSYNEQFF

size: .
D: .
V: TRBV6-5
J: TRBJ1-1
length: 14
DNA: TGTGCCAGCAGTCCCACAGGGATGGGAACTGAAGCTTTCTTT
CDR3: CASSPTGMGTEAFF

size: .
D: .
V: TRBV29-1
J: TRBJ1-2
length: 14
DNA: TGCAGCGTTGTTTGGGACATATTAAACTATGGCTACACCTTC
CDR3: CSVVWDILNYGYTF

size: .
D: TRBD2
V: TRBV6-4
J: TRBJ2-1
length: 17
DNA: TGTGCCAGCAGGTATAGCGGGAGGGCCTCGGAATACGATGAGCAGTTCTTC
CDR3: CASRYSGRASEYDEQFF

size: .
D: .
V: TRBV12-3/TRBV12-4
J: TRBJ2-2
length: 12
DNA: TGTGCCAGCAGTCAGGGTCCCGGGGAGCTGTTTTTT
CDR3: CASSQGPGELFF

size: .
D: TRBD2
V: TRBV27
J: TRBJ2-1
length: 17
DNA: TGTGCCAGCAGTTTGCTAGCGGGAGGCCTCTCCTACAATGAGCAGTTCTTC
CDR3: CASSLLAGGLSYNEQFF

size: many
D: .
V: TRBV19
J: TRBJ1-2
length: 13
DNA: TGTGCCAGTAGTAACGAACCGGGTTATGGCTACACCTTC
CDR3: CASSNEPGYGYTF

size: .
D: .
V: TRBV10-3
J: TRBJ1-2
length: 15
DNA: TGTGCCATCAGTACTACAGGGAACCTATACTATGGCTACACCTTC
CDR3: CAISTTGNLYYGYTF

size: .
D: TRBD1
V: TRBV19
J: TRBJ2-2
length: 15
DNA: TGTGCCAGTAGGCCGGACAGGGGGTGGACCGGGGAGCTGTTTTTT
CDR3: CASRPDRGWTGELFF

size: .
D: .
V: TRBV4-2
J: TRBJ1-3
length: 17
DNA: TGTGCCAGCAGCCAAGATTTGACCGGGAGGTCTGGAAACACCATATATTTT
CDR3: CASSQDLTGRSGNTIYF

size: .
D: TRBD2
V: TRBV28
J: TRBJ2-1
length: 17
DNA: TGTGCCAGCAGCTCAGTCTATTTCGGGAGGGCCGGGAATGAGCAGTTCTTC
CDR3: CASSSVYFGRAGNEQFF

size: .
D: .
V: TRBV5-1
J: TRBJ1-4
length: 15
DNA: TGCGCCAGCAGCCCGCTGGGAGGAACTAATGAAAAACTGTTTTTT
CDR3: CASSPLGGTNEKLFF

size: .
D: .
V: TRBV10-2
J: TRBJ1-5
length: 13
DNA: TGCGCCAGCCCTGAGCGAGGAAATCAGCCCCAGCATTTT
CDR3: CASPERGNQPQHF

size: .
D: .
V: TRBV18
J: TRBJ1-1
length: 14
DNA: TGTGCCAGCTCACCAGCACAGGGTGAGACTGAAGCTTTCTTT
CDR3: CASSPAQGETEAFF

size: .
D: TRBD2
V: TRBV7-3
J: TRBJ2-1
length: 15
DNA: TGTGCCAGCAGCTCCTTCCTTAGCGGGAGTGAAGAGCAGTTCTTC
CDR3: CASSSFLSGSEEQFF

size: .
D: TRBD2
V: TRBV6-2/TRBV6-3
J: TRBJ2-2
length: 19
DNA: TGTGCCAGCAGTTTACTCTTAGCTTCGGGGGAGGGCCGCACCGGGGAGCTGTTTTTT
CDR3: CASSLLLASGEGRTGELFF

size: once
D: .
V: TRBV19
J: TRBJ2-1
length: 14
DNA: TGTGCCAGTAGTATAGCACTAGCCTACAATGAGCAGTTCTTC
CDR3: CASSIALAYNEQFF

size: .
D: TRBD1
V: TRBV6-5
J: TRBJ1-5
length: 13
DNA: TGTGCCAGCAACCAGGGGGCGGTTCAGCCCCAGCATTTT
CDR3: CASNQGAVQPQHF

size: .
D: .
V: TRBV2
J: TRBJ2-1
length: 14
DNA: TGTGCCAGCAGTAGGTTAGGGGGCTACAATGAGCAGTTCTTC
CDR3: CASSRLGGYNEQFF

size: .
D: TRBD1
V: TRBV10-3
J: TRBJ2-5
length: 14
DNA: TGTGCCATCAGTGATGACAGGGGGCGCGAGACCCAGTACTTC
CDR3: CAISDDRGRETQYF

size: .
D: TRBD2
V: TRBV19
J: TRBJ2-2
length: 18
DNA: TGTGCCAGTAGTATAACTAGCGGGAGGGCCGCGAACACCGGGGAGCTGTTTTTT
CDR3: CASSITSGRAANTGELFF

size: .
D: .
V: TRBV14
J: TRBJ1-1
length: 14
DNA: TGTGCCAGCAGCCTATACAGGGAGAGCACTGAAGCTTTCTTT
CDR3: CASSLYRESTEAFF

size: .
D: .
V: TRBV28
J: TRBJ2-5
length: 15
DNA: TGTGCCAGCAGGGAACTGGGGACTGGCCAAGAGACCCAGTACTTC
CDR3: CASRELGTGQETQYF

size: once
D: .
V: TRBV6-5
J: TRBJ1-6
length: 14
DNA: TGTGCCAGCAGTTACAACGGGGGAATATCACCCCTCCACTTT
CDR3: CASSYNGGISPLHF

size: .
D: .
V: TRBV30
J: TRBJ1-6
length: 12
DNA: TGTGCCTGCGGACAATATAATTCACCCCTCCACTTT
CDR3: CACGQYNSPLHF

size: .
D: .
V: TRBV28
J: TRBJ1-6
length: 14
DNA: TGTGCCAGCAGATGGGGGCCCAATAATTCACCCCTCCACTTT
CDR3: CASRWGPNNSPLHF

size: .
D: TRBD2
V: TRBV28
J: TRBJ2-4
length: 17
DNA: TGTGCCAGCAGTTGGCCCCCCTCGGGGAGGGGAAGAAACATTCAGTACTTC
CDR3: CASSWPPSGRGRNIQYF

size: .
D: .
V: TRBV14
J: TRBJ2-7
length: 17
DNA: TGTGCCAGCAGCCGCGGACGGTGGGTGGCTCGGGGCTACGAGCAGTACTTC
CDR3: CASSRGRWVARGYEQYF

size: .
D: .
V: TRBV21-1
J: TRBJ1-1
length: 16
DNA: TGTGCCAGCACCAAGGGGAACAGGGTTGGGAACACTGAAGCTTTCTTT
CDR3: CASTKGNRVGNTEAFF

size: .
D: TRBD2
V: TRBV6-1
J: TRBJ2-1
length: 17
DNA: TGTGCCAGCAGTGAACAAGGAGCGGGAGAATATTCGAATGAGCAGTTCTTC
CDR3: CASSEQGAGEYSNEQFF

size: .
D: .
V: TRBV11-2
J: TRBJ2-5
length: 15
DNA: TGTGCCAGCAGCCAGACGGGAAACCCCCAAGAGACCCAGTACTTC
CDR3: CASSQTGNPQETQYF

size: .
D: TRBD1
V: TRBV5-4
J: TRBJ2-2
length: 15
DNA: TGTGCCAGCAGCCATAGGACAGGGATCACCGGGGAGCTGTTTTTT
CDR3: CASSHRTGITGELFF

size: .
D: TRBD1
V: TRBV11-2
J: TRBJ1-2
length: 19
DNA: TGTGCCAGCAGCTTCGCTCCGGGGCAGGGGGCGAGGGCGGGATATGGCTACACCTTC
CDR3: CASSFAPGQGARAGYGYTF

size: .
D: .
V: TRBV18
J: TRBJ1-6
length: 15
DNA: TGTGCCAGCTCGCGACAGGCCGCTAATAATTCACCCCTCCACTTT
CDR3: CASSRQAANNSPLHF

size: .
D: TRBD2
V: TRBV5-1
J: TRBJ2-2
length: 16
DNA: TGCGCCAGCAGCTTGGCAGCTAGCGGGAGTCCGGGGGAGCTGTTTTTT
CDR3: CASSLAASGSPGELFF

size: .
D: TRBD2
V: TRBV5-6
J: TRBJ2-3
length: 18
DNA: TGTGCCAGCTTACCCGGGACTAGCGGGGCTTGGGGCACAGATACGCAGTATTTT
CDR3: CASLPGTSGAWGTDTQYF

size: .
D: .
V: TRBV19
J: TRBJ1-5
length: 16
DNA: TGTGCCAGTAGTCCCCGAGGCATACCTAGCAATCAGCCCCAGCATTTT
CDR3: CASSPRGIPSNQPQHF

size: few
D: .
V: TRBV2
J: TRBJ2-5
length: 15
DNA: TGTGCCAGCAGTGAAGGGAACAGGTATCTCGAGACCCAGTACTTC
CDR3: CASSEGNRYLETQYF

size: .
D: .
V: TRBV30
J: TRBJ2-5
length: 14
DNA: TGTGCCTGGAGTCCCCGGGTTAGCCCAGAGACCCAGTACTTC
CDR3: CAWSPRVSPETQYF

size: .
D: .
V: TRBV5-4
J: TRBJ2-2
length: 15
DNA: TGTGCCAGCAGCTTGGGCGGGATCTCCTCCGGGGAGCTGTTTTTT
CDR3: CASSLGGISSGELFF

size: .
D: TRBD2
V: TRBV29-1
J: TRBJ2-4
length: 15
DNA: TGCAGCGTAGCTAGCGGGGCCGTAGCCAAAAACATTCAGTACTTC
CDR3: CSVASGAVAKNIQYF

size: .
D: TRBD2
V: TRBV7-9
J: TRBJ2-1
length: 16
DNA: TGTGCCAGCAGCCCCCGCGGCGGGAGCGGGTACAATGAGCAGTTCTTC
CDR3: CASSPRGGSGYNEQFF

size: once
D: TRBD2
V: TRBV11-3
J: TRBJ2-3
length: 15
DNA: TGTGCCAGCAGCTTAGGGGGGACTAGCGCAGATACGCAGTATTTT
CDR3: CASSLGGTSADTQYF

size: .
D: TRBD1
V: TRBV28
J: TRBJ1-1
length: 14
DNA: TGTGCCAGCAGTTTAGGGACAGTGAACACTGAAGCTTTCTTT
CDR3: CASSLGTVNTEAFF

size: .
D: TRBD2
V: TRBV9
J: TRBJ2-3
length: 16
DNA: TGTGCCAGCAGCGTAGCAAGCGGGAGTGGTACAGATACGCAGTATTTT
CDR3: CASSVASGSGTDTQYF